The source of this T cell receptor beta chain is a study of blood T cell repertoires in COVID-19. With 6 bases clipped from V and 2 bases from J, the junction kept 9 bases outside the gene matches. Germline lookup yields CDR1 MDHEN and CDR2 SYDVKM. The CDR3 is made up of 16 amino acids. This table comes from immunoSEQ multiplex PCR, and its TCRdb copy is limited to in-frame clones, with some not included. The sample yields a few hundred thousand clones, roughly 90% seen once. The chain is built from TRBV28 and TRBJ2-3, with 9 bases identical to TRBD2. This sequence originates from a young woman with COVID-19, enrolled during active disease. Sequenced material: peripheral blood. CDR3: CASSPGLARNTDTQYF. The CDR3 region has the DNA TGTGCCAGCAGCCCAGGACTAGCGCGGAACACAGATACGCAGTATTTT. Using reference TRBV28 and TRBJ2-3 for the parts outside the CDR3, the full variable domain is DVKVTQSSRYLVKRTGEKVFLECVQDMDHENMFWYRQDPGLGLRLIYFSYDVKMKEKGDIPEGYSVSREKKERFSLILESASTNQTSMYLCASSPGLARNTDTQYFGPGTRLTVL.